The clone carrying this TCR beta chain was seen many times. As yet, its antigen is unknown. This record belongs to a study of human T cells and chemical hapten exposure. The wider study: 2% DPC was applied to approximately 2 cm by approximately 2 cm of upper inner arm skin for sensitization. Broader study findings: PT1 expanded TCR numbers tracked positively with patch test score.

Time point specified: pre-sensitization, week 0. The sample's treatment: therapeutic diphenylcyclopropenone sensitization with weekly scalp DPC. Source study methods: Sample TCR totals centred on a median of approximately 96,000, ranging about 20,000 to 700,000. Each CDR3 protein is one row after TCRdb ran MiXCR on the RACE reads. TCRdb, not the original authors, processed these V and J calls. Seen here are fewer than 140,000 distinct CDR3 sequences, about 12% observed once, and the top ten hold around 1.5%. This clonotype was sampled from a woman between 45 and 60 years old with alopecia areata. Some clones in this sample may be carry-over from other donors' samples. The sample here was whole blood, taken in connection with sensitization to the hapten diphenylcyclopropenone (DPC).

The CDR3, as DNA: TGTGCCAGCAGCTTAGAAGGAGGCCAGTTGTCCACTGAAGCTTTCTTT. Protein sequence: CASSLEGGQLSTEAFF. The rearrangement uses TRBV7-6 and TRBJ1-1; no clear D. The CDR3 loop spans 16 amino acids. The germline V gene has CDR1 SGHVS and CDR2 FNYEAQ. V was clipped by 1 base and J by 4 bases, with 16 bases between them.